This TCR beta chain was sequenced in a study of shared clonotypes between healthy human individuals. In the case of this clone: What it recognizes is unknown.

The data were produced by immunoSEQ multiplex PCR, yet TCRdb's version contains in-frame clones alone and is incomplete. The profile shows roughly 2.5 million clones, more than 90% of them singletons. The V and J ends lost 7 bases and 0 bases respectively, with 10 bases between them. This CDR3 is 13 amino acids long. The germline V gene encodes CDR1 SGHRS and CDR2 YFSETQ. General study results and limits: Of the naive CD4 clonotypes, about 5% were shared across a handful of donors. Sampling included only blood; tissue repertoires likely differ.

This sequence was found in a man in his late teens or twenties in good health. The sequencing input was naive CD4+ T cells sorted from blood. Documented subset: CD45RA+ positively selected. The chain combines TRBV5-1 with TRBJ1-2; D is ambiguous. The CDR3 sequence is CASSQSTNYGYTF. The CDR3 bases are TGCGCCAGCTCCCAAAGTACTAACTATGGCTACACCTTC.